This T cell receptor beta chain was sequenced in a study of immune evolution from preneoplasia to lung adenocarcinoma. Patient tissue came from resections in Japan or China, 2014–2017. Comment on this clone: Its antigen is unknown.

Study-wide results and caveats: Normal lung had highest clonality; later lesions appeared denser, more diverse. Top clone frequencies peaked in normal lung, apparently declining through invasive adenocarcinoma.

The germline V gene has CDR1 SGHRS and CDR2 YFSETQ. After removal of 2 bases from V and 4 bases from J, the junction contained 4 bases not matched to a gene. The CDR3 is made up of 15 amino acids. The table came from immunoSEQ multiplex PCR; TCRdb's copy has only in-frame clones and leaves some out. This table has approximately 8,000 clones, roughly 78% appearing once. The clonotype was recovered from a person between 70 and 80 years old with lung adenocarcinoma. V usage is TRBV5-1 and J usage is TRBJ2-7; 12 nucleotides agree with TRBD2. The sequenced sample was FFPE adjacent normal lung tissue. This CDR3 is CASSLAGTSGYEQYF. As DNA, the CDR3 is TGCGCCAGCAGCTTAGCCGGGACTAGCGGGTACGAGCAGTACTTC. Full variable domain (outside the CDR3, taken from reference TRBV5-1 and TRBJ2-7): KAGVTQTPRYLIKTRGQQVTLSCSPISGHRSVSWYQQTPGQGLQFLFEYFSETQRNKGNFPGRFSGRQFSNSRSEMNVSTLELGDSALYLCASSLAGTSGYEQYFGPGTRLTVT.